This TCR beta chain stems from a study of OX40 agonist ivuxolimab in advanced cancers. Study-level background: Ivuxolimab, which targeted the costimulatory receptor OX40 (CD134), was an agonistic, fully human IgG2 monoclonal antibody. Prior anti-PD-1, anti-PD-L1 or anti-CTLA-4 therapy was permitted, and 40% of dose-escalation patients had received checkpoint inhibitors. Of the approximately 50 patients in dose escalation, about 20 had hepatocellular carcinoma, about 15 had melanoma, 9 had renal cell carcinoma and 9 had head and neck cancer. Intravenous ivuxolimab was administered to patients every 2 weeks at six dose levels: 0.01, 0.1, 0.3, 1.5, 3 and 10 mg/kg. Three dose-escalation patients achieved partial responses, one with hepatocellular carcinoma and two with cutaneous melanoma. The paper describes the monotherapy dose-escalation part (N ≈ 52 patients) of the phase I trial of ivuxolimab. In the dose-escalation cohort, 70% to 90% of patients were male, and the mean age was roughly 60 years with a range of roughly 20 to 80. Peripheral TCRbeta sequencing aimed to test whether ivuxolimab altered TCR sequence diversity and caused clonal T-cell expansion. General conclusions and limits of the study: In partial responders in the 0.1-3.0 mg/kg groups, normalized peripheral clonal expansion was found to be among the lowest, especially among CD8+ T cells. The antigen specificity of the peripheral T cells that underwent clonal expansion was not determined. On average, CD8+ T cells showed more expanded clones than CD4+ T cells after ivuxolimab. Low levels of normalized T-cell clonal expansion were also seen in some patients who did not respond. At doses from 0.1 to 3.0 mg/kg, clonal expansion was seen in both CD4+ and CD8+ blood T cells between baseline and week 6.

Patients with a history of autoimmune disease or receiving systemic immunosuppression were excluded from the trial. Peripheral blood for TCR sequencing was collected from all dose cohorts at baseline, on cycle 4 day 1, and on cycle 7 day 1. Samples came from an open-label, multicenter, first-in-human phase I dose-escalation trial of ivuxolimab. Adults with locally advanced or metastatic melanoma, renal cell, hepatocellular, or head and neck squamous cell carcinoma were enrolled in the trial. Before TCR sequencing, CD4+ T cells and CD8+ T cells from peripheral blood were sorted into separate populations. To sequence the TCRbeta CDR3 region, genomic DNA was isolated from the sorted cells. The immunoSEQ Assay was used for sequencing of TCRbeta CDR3 regions. The table was pulled from immuneACCESS by TCRdb, which kept in-frame rearrangements only. Such tables lose some clones; where checked, under half of the loss comes from unresolved V genes, and the rest has no known cause. The sample table contains around 66,000 clones; only one count was recorded for approximately 84% of them. Around 4.5% of the sample is taken by the ten largest.

Concerning this clone: It lacks a known antigen. Per-base qualities were not stored, and no clone one base away is much larger.

This specimen was CD4+ or CD8+ T cells sorted from blood, taken in a trial of the OX40 agonist ivuxolimab. The clonotype comes from an adult with an advanced solid tumor such as melanoma, head and neck, liver or kidney cancer.

The DNA is as follows: TGTGCCAGCAGGACTAGCATGGGCGGGGAGCTGTTTTTT. It is translated as CASRTSMGGELFF. The chain employs TRBV2 and TRBJ2-2, with 7 bases in between that match TRBD2. Trimming removed 6 bases from V and 7 bases from J; the gene matches leave 5 bases unexplained. CDR1 is given as SNHLY and CDR2 as FYNNEI, both from the germline V gene. The CDR3 runs 13 amino acids, cysteine and phenylalanine included. Only the CDR3 part of the read is kept: 39 bases, read in frame from the first base.